The TCR beta chain under discussion was sequenced for a study of spatial heterogeneity in lung cancer. Time point here: sample taken at primary tumor resection. Patients with untreated early-stage non-small cell lung cancer, numbering some 72, were the donors. The CDR3 is made up of 16 amino acids. Germline lookup yields CDR1 SGHAT and CDR2 FQNNGV. V was shortened by 2 bases and J by 0 bases, with 11 bases between the two germline ends. General study points: Intratumoral expanded alpha and beta TCR counts were found to track tumor mutation counts.

TCRdb re-derived calls from the 5' RACE reads in MiXCR, one entry per CDR3 protein. The sample consists of under 8,000 distinct CDR3 sequences, around 13% of them appearing once. This clonotype was seen ten or more times. The antigen is not known. The chain uses TRBV11-2 and TRBJ1-5; D is ambiguous. Sequences were derived from lung tumor tissue, sampled at surgery. This TCR was recovered from a male donor with early-stage non-small cell lung cancer. The CDR3 protein is CASSLRPDNSNQPQHF. CDR3 coding DNA: TGTGCCAGCAGCTTAAGGCCAGACAATAGCAATCAGCCCCAGCATTTT.